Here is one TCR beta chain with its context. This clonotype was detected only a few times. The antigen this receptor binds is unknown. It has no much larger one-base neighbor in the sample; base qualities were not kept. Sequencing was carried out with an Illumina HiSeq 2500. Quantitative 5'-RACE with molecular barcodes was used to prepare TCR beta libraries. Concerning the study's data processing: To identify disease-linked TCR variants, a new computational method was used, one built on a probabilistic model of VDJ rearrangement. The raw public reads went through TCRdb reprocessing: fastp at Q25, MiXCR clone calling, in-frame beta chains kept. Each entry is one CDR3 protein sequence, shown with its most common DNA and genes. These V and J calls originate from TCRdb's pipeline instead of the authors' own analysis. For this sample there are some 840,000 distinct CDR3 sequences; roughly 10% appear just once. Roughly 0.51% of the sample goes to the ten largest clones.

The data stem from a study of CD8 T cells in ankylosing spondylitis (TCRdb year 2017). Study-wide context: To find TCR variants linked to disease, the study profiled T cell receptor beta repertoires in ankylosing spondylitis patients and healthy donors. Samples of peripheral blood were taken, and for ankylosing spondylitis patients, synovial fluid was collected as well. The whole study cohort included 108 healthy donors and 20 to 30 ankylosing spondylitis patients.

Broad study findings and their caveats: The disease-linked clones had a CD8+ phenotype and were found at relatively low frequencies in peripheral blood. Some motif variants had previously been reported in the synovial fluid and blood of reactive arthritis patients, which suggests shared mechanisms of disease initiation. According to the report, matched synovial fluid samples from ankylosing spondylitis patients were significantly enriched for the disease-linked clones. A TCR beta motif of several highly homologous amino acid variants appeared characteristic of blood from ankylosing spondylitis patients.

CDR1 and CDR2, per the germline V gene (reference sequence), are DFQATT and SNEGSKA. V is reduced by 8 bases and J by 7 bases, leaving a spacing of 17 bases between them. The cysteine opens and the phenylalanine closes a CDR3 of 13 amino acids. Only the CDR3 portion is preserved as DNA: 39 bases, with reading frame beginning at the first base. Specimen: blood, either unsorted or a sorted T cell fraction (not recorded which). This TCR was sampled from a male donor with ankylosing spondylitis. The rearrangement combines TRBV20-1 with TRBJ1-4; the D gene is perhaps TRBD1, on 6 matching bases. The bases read TGCAGTACTCAGGAGTCCAGGGGTGAAAAACTGTTTTTT. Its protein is CSTQESRGEKLFF.